The entry below describes one T cell receptor beta chain. The data were taken from a study of OX40 agonist ivuxolimab in advanced cancers. Study in general: One patient with hepatocellular carcinoma and two with cutaneous melanoma, three in all, had partial responses.

Sequenced by immunoSEQ multiplex PCR; TCRdb stores in-frame clones only, minus some. The sample has some 50,000 clones, about 79% seen once. The CDR3 has 15 residues. Germline CDR1 and CDR2: LNHDA and SQIVND (reference sequence). The J segment lost 6 bases and the V segment lost 7 bases, leaving 7 bases of the junction unmatched. The chain links TRBV19 to TRBJ1-6; TRBD1 matches at 9 bases. This clonotype was sampled from an adult with an advanced solid tumor such as melanoma, head and neck, liver or kidney cancer. Sequenced here: CD4+ or CD8+ T cells sorted from blood, sampled in a trial of the OX40 agonist ivuxolimab. Written as DNA, the CDR3 is TGTGCCAGTAAAACAGGGGGCGGAGGTAATTCACCCCTCCACTTT. Translating gives CASKTGGGGNSPLHF.